Listed here are 12 T cell receptor beta chains from one sample, sequenced in a study of PD-L1 blockade in urothelial cancer. TCRdb's table, derived via immunoSEQ multiplex PCR, lists solely in-frame clones and lacks some. This sample has approximately 79,000 clones, with approximately 90% found just once. Material: PBMCs, obtained around atezolizumab (anti-PD-L1) treatment. The receptors come from a woman aged 70-85 years with urothelial cancer.

This clone was counted only a few times. The gene calls are TRBV29-1 and TRBJ2-2, with 9 bases that match TRBD1. J lost 7 bases, V lost 3 bases, and 3 bases had no gene match. This CDR3 spans 13 amino acids. Germline CDR1 reads SQVTM; CDR2 reads ANQGSEA. CDR3 amino acids: CSVEGQGVGELFF. CDR3 bases: TGCAGCGTTGAGGGACAGGGAGTCGGGGAGCTGTTTTTT.

The chain uses TRBV18 and TRBJ1-1, with D uncertain. CDR1 is KGHSH and CDR2 is LQKENI in the germline V gene. The CDR3 is made up of 15 amino acids. V lost 5 bases and J lost 4, with 17 bases in between. CDR3 DNA: TGTGCCAGCTCAAGACCTTTGAGAGACATCACTGAAGCTTTCTTT. Its translation is CASSRPLRDITEAFF.

The V gene is TRBV9, the J gene TRBJ2-7, with D possibly matching TRBD1 (5 bases). This CDR3 is 14 amino acids long. Trimming took 0 bases from V and 4 from J, leaving 11 bases between them. Germline CDR1 SGDLS, CDR2 YYNGEE. The CDR3 coding sequence is TGTGCCAGCAGCGTAGGACCCCAGGGTTACGAGCAGTACTTC. Its protein product is CASSVGPQGYEQYF.

The chain combines TRBV2 with TRBJ2-1; 7 bases map to TRBD1. This CDR3 comprises 14 residues. CDR1 and CDR2 (germline): SNHLY, FYNNEI. The ends lost 4 bases at V and 4 bases at J; junction bases unmatched: 4. Here the CDR3 reads CASSGDRSYNEQFF. For the CDR3, the DNA is TGTGCCAGCAGTGGGGACAGATCTTACAATGAGCAGTTCTTC.

This rearrangement joins TRBV7-6 to TRBJ2-3; TRBD2 agrees at 7 bases. The V and J ends lost 2 bases and 2 bases, in that order; junction bases with no gene match: 7. The CDR3 loop spans 16 amino acids. Germline CDR1 is SGHVS and CDR2 is FNYEAQ. CDR3 bases: TGTGCCAGCAGCTTATATCGGGGGGAGGTCACAGATACGCAGTATTTT. Translated, it gives CASSLYRGEVTDTQYF.

This chain connects TRBV28 to TRBJ2-7; possible D gene TRBD1, 7 bases. V lost 6 bases to trimming and J lost 0 bases, with 15 bases between them. This CDR3 is built from 15 residues. CDR1 and CDR2 from the germline V gene are MDHEN and SYDVKM. The CDR3, as DNA: TGTGCCAGCAGGCTCCAGGGGGGAAGCTCCTACGAGCAGTACTTC. Its protein is CASRLQGGSSYEQYF.

V gene TRBV29-1 combines with J gene TRBJ2-5; 8 bases are a match to TRBD2. The CDR3 consists of 14 residues. From germline, CDR1 is SQVTM and CDR2 ANQGSEA. V shed 6 bases, J shed 4 bases, and the junction held 10 bases outside the gene matches. The CDR3 sequence is CSVRARGGIETQYF. DNA for the CDR3: TGCAGCGTCCGGGCACGGGGGGGAATAGAGACCCAGTACTTC. Variable domain in full (rest from reference TRBV29-1 and TRBJ2-5): SAVISQKPSRDICQRGTSLTIQCQVDSQVTMMFWYRQQPGQSLTLIATANQGSEATYESGFVIDKFPISRPNLTFSTLTVSNMSPEDSSIYLCSVRARGGIETQYFGPGTRLLVL.

This chain connects TRBV6-5 to TRBJ2-7, with 9 bases fitting TRBD1. After removal of 5 bases from V and 2 bases from J, the junction contained 4 bases not matched to a gene. Germline CDR1 is MNHEY and CDR2 is SVGAGI. The CDR3 is 14 residues long. CDR3 loop: CASSTGTGPYEQYF. The DNA for the CDR3 is TGTGCCAGCAGTACCGGGACAGGGCCCTACGAGCAGTACTTC.

This rearrangement joins TRBV15 to TRBJ1-3; weak D call: TRBD1 (6 bases). The V end lost 0 bases, the J end lost 8 bases, and 14 bases lay between the germline ends. Germline V lookup: CDR1 LNHNV, CDR2 YYDKDF (reference sequence). This CDR3 has 15 residues. This CDR3 is CATSRDLGGGDTIYF. The CDR3 DNA is TGTGCCACCAGCAGAGATCTTGGAGGGGGGGACACCATATATTTT.

This clone was counted between two and nine times. The rearrangement uses TRBV13 and TRBJ2-2; D is possibly TRBD1 (5 bases). Looked up from germline, CDR1 is PRHDT and CDR2 is FYEKMQ (reference sequence). This CDR3 has 18 residues. Deletions cut 1 base from V and 6 bases from J, with 21 bases between. CDR3 sequence: CASSLESFRQTQPGELFF. The CDR3 DNA reads TGTGCCAGCAGCTTAGAGTCATTCAGACAGACTCAACCCGGGGAGCTGTTTTTT.

This clone was found a few times. This chain links TRBV18 with TRBJ1-5; D is unclear. The germline V and J ends were trimmed by 5 bases and 5 bases, with 7 bases remaining between them. The CDR3 is 12 residues long. Germline CDR1 is KGHSH and CDR2 is LQKENI. The CDR3 sequence: CASSSPDQPQHF. The CDR3 nucleotides are TGTGCCAGCTCATCCCCGGATCAGCCCCAGCATTTT.

This chain joins TRBV5-1 and TRBJ2-3; possible D gene TRBD2, 5 bases. The CDR3 consists of 16 residues. Germline loops: CDR1 SGHRS, CDR2 YFSETQ. Trimming cost V 4 bases and J 0 bases, with 15 bases left between them. The CDR3 reads CASSVGSGLSTDTQYF. The CDR3 DNA is TGCGCCAGCAGCGTGGGGAGCGGCCTTAGCACAGATACGCAGTATTTT. Filled out from reference TRBV5-1 and TRBJ2-3, the complete variable domain reads KAGVTQTPRYLIKTRGQQVTLSCSPISGHRSVSWYQQTPGQGLQFLFEYFSETQRNKGNFPGRFSGRQFSNSRSEMNVSTLELGDSALYLCASSVGSGLSTDTQYFGPGTRLTVL.